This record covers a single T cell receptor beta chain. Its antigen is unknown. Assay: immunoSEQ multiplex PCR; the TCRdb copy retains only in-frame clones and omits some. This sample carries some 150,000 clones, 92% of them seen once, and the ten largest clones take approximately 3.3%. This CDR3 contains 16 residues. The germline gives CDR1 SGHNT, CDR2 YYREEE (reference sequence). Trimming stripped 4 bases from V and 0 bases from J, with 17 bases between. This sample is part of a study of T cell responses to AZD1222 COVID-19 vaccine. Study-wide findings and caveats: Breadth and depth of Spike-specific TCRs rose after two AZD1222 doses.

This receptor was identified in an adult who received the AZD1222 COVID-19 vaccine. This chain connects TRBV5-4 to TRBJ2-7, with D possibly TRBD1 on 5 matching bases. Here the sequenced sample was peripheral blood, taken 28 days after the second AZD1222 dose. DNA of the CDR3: TGTGCCAGCAGCCCCGGTACAGGATATACCTCCTACGAGCAGTACTTC. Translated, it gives CASSPGTGYTSYEQYF.